This TCR beta chain is drawn from a study of blood T cell repertoires in COVID-19. Looking at the study overall: Samples came from the United States, Italy and Spain, spanning acute and convalescent COVID-19.

The method was immunoSEQ multiplex PCR; TCRdb's version includes in-frame clones alone and lacks a portion of them. The table includes fewer than 350,000 clones, roughly nine tenths detected once. Cohorts were assigned according to the clinical history that participants reported. Trimming at V came to 4 bases and at J to 8 bases, leaving 17 bases not matched to a gene. Germline lookup yields CDR1 MDHEN and CDR2 SYDVKM. CDR3 size: 17 residues. This sequence joins TRBV28 and TRBJ2-1; TRBD1 matches 7 bases. Sequencing was done on a sample of PBMCs or T cells enriched from blood (not recorded which). This clonotype originated in a man between 60 and 75 years old who had recovered from COVID-19. Here the CDR3 DNA reads TGTGCCAGCAGTTCTAGAGGGGGCGTTATGTTCGTGGATGAGCAGTTCTTC. This translates into CASSSRGGVMFVDEQFF.